Here is one T cell receptor (beta chain) with its context. The antigen is not known. This CDR3 has 15 amino acids. The J segment lost 5 bases and the V segment lost 6 bases, leaving 5 bases of the junction unmatched. Germline V gene lookup returns CDR1 MNHNS and CDR2 SASEGT. The DNA input per sorted-subset replicate PCR was 150 to 200 ng, corresponding to around 30,000 T cell genomes. Profiled with immunoSEQ multiplex PCR; TCRdb holds only in-frame clones, not every one. The table includes about 110,000 clones, about 63% detected once. This sample was taken from a study of shared clonotypes between healthy human individuals. Study observations and caveats: Clonotypes shared by all four donors outscored non-shared clonotypes in generation probability.

The sequence was obtained from a woman under 40 in good health. The chain combines TRBV6-1 with TRBJ2-2; 11 bases agree with TRBD2. Sample: memory CD8+ T cells sorted from blood. Subset specified: CD45RO+ cells pooled with CCR7-negative TemRA cells. The CDR3 protein is CASSQLAGETGELFF. In nucleotides, the CDR3 is TGTGCCAGCAGCCAACTAGCGGGAGAGACCGGGGAGCTGTTTTTT.